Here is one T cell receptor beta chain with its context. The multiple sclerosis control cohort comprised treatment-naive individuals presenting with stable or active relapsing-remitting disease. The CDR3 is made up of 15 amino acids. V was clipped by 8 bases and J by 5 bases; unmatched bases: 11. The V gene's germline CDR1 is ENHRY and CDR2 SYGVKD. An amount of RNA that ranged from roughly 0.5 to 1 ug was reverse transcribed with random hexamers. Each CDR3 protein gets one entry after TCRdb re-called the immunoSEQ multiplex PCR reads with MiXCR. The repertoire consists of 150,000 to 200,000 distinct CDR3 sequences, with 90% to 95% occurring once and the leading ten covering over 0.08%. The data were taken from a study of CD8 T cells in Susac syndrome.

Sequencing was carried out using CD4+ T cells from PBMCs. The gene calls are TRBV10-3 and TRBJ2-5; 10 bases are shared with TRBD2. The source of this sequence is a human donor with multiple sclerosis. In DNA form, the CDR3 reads TGTGCCATCGGAACTAGCGGGAATCGGGGGGAGACCCAGTACTTC. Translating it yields CAIGTSGNRGETQYF.